These 2 T cell receptor beta chains were all obtained from the same sample, sequenced in a study of blood T cells in healthy people across ages. Next came a second PCR, run for about 7 to 12 cycles, which used a sample-barcoded 5' primer along with a J-beta primer mix. TCRdb re-derived calls from the 5' RACE reads in MiXCR, one entry per CDR3 protein. The top ten hold 15% of the sample, which has hundreds of thousands of distinct CDR3 sequences, about 30% seen once. The specimen was blood. The receptor source for this set is a woman of 80 years or more in good health.

This clonotype has only a few counts. This chain uses TRBV18 with TRBJ1-1, with D uncertain. V was pared by 3 bases and J by 2 bases, with 13 bases between. Germline CDR1 is KGHSH and CDR2 is LQKENI. CDR3 length equals 15 residues. The CDR3 here is CASSPPAADNTEAFF. The DNA of the CDR3 is TGTGCCAGCTCACCGCCCGCGGCAGATAACACTGAAGCTTTCTTT.

With respect to this clonotype: A much more abundant neighbour one base away suggests this may be a read error. J is TRBJ1-4 and V is TRBV3-1; D unclear. CDR1 is LGHDT, CDR2 YNNKEL, per germline (reference sequence). This CDR3 region has 13 residues. The chain's CDR3 is CTSSQVRNEKLFF. DNA of the CDR3: TGTACCAGCAGCCAAGTTCGTAATGAAAAACTGTTTTTT.